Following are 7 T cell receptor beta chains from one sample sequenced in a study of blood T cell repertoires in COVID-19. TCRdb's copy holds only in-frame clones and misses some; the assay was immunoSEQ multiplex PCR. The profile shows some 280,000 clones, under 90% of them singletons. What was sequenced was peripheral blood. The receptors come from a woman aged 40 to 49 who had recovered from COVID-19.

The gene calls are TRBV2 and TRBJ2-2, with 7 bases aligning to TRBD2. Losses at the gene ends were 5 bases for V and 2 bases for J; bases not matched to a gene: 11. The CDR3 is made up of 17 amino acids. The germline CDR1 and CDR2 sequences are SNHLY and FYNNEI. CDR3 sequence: CASSPDPGLRNTGELFF. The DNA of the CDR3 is TGTGCCAGCAGTCCCGACCCGGGACTACGAAACACCGGGGAGCTGTTTTTT.

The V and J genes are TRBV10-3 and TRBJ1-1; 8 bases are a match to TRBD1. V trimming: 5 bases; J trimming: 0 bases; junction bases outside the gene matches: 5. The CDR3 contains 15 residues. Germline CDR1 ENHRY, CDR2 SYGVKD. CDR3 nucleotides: TGTGCCATCAGTAAAACAGGGGGTATGAACACTGAAGCTTTCTTT. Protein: CAISKTGGMNTEAFF.

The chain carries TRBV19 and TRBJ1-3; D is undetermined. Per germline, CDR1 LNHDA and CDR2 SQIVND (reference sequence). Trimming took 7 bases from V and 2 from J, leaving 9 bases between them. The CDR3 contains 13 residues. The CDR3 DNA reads TGTGCCAGTATCGGGATGCCTGGAAACACCATATATTTT. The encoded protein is CASIGMPGNTIYF.

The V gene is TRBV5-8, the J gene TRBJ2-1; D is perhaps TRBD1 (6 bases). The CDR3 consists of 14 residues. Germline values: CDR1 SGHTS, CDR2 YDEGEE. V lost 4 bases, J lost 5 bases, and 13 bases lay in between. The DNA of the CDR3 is TGTGCCAGCAGCGAGGACAGCTTGGACAATGAGCAGTTCTTC. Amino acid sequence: CASSEDSLDNEQFF.

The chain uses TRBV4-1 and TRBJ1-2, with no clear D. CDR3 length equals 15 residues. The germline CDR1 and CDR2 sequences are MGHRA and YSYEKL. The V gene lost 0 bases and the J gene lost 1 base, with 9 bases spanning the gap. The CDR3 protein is CASSQDVTVNYGYTF. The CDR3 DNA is TGCGCCAGCAGCCAAGATGTTACGGTTAACTATGGCTACACCTTC.

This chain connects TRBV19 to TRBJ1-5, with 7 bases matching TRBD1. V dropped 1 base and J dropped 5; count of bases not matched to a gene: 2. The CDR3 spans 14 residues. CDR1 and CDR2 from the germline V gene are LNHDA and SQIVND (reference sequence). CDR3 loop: CASSIVTGDQPQHF. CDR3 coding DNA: TGTGCCAGTAGTATAGTCACAGGGGATCAGCCCCAGCATTTT.

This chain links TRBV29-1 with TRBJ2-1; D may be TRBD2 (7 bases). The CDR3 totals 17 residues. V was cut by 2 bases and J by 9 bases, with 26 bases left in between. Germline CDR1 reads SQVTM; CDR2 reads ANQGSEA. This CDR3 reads CSVETSEGGRIRGEQFF. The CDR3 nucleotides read TGCAGCGTTGAAACCTCGGAGGGGGGGCGAATTCGGGGTGAGCAGTTCTTC.